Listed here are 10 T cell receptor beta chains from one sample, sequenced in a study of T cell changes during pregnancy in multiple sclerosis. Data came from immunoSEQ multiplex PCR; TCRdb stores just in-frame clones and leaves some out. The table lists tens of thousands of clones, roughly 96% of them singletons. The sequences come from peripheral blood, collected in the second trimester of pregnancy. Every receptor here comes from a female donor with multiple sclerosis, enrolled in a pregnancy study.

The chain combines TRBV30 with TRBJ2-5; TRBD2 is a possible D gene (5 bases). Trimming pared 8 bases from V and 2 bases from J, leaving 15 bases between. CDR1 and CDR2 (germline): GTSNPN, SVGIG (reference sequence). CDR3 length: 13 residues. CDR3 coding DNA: TGTGCCACCCAGGCGAGCGGTCAAGAGACCCAGTACTTC. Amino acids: CATQASGQETQYF.

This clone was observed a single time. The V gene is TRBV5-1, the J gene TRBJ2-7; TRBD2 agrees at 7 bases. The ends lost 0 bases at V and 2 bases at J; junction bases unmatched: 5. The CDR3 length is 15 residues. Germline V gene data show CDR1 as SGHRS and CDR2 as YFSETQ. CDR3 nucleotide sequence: TGCGCCAGCAGCTTGGTTTCTAGCGGAACCTACGAGCAGTACTTC. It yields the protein CASSLVSSGTYEQYF.

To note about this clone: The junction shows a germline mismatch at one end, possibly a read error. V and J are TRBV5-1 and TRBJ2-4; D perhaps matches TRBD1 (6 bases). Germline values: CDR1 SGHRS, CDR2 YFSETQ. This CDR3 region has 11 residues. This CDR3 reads CASGRGTTGSF. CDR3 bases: TGCGCCAGCGGCCGAGGGACAACGGGTTCCTTC.

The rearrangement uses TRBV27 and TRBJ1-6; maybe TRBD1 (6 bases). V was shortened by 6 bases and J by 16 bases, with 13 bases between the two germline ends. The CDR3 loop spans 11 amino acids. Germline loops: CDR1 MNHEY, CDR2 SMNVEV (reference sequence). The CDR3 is CASRVGGELHF. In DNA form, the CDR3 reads TGTGCCAGCAGGGTAGGGGGTGAACTCCACTTT.

CDR3 DNA sequence: TGTGCCAGCAGCGCCTACAAGGGGGAAGGGCAGTATTTT. Its protein product is CASSAYKGEGQYF. The J gene is TRBJ2-3, the V gene TRBV7-2; weak D call: TRBD1 (6 bases). Germline-derived CDR1 and CDR2 are SGHTA and FQGNSA. The CDR3 extends over 13 amino acids. Deletions cut 5 bases from V and 11 bases from J, with 17 bases between. The full variable domain, its missing parts supplied by reference TRBV7-2 and TRBJ2-3, is GAGVSQSPSNKVTEKGKDVELRCDPISGHTALYWYRQSLGQGLEFLIYFQGNSAPDKSGLPSDRFSAERTGGSVSTLTIQRTQQEDSAVYLCASSAYKGEGQYFGPGTRLTVL.

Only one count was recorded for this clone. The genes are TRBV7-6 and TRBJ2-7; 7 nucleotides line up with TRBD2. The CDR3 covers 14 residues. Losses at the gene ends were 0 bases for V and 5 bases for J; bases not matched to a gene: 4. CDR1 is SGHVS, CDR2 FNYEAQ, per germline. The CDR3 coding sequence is TGTGCCAGCAGCTTAGCCAGCGGGGAGGACGAGCAGTACTTC. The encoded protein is CASSLASGEDEQYF.

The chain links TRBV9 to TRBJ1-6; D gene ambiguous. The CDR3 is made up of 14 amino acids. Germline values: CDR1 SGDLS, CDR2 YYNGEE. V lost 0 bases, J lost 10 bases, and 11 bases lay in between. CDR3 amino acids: CASSVEQVRSPLHF. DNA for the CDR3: TGTGCCAGCAGCGTAGAGCAGGTACGATCACCCCTCCACTTT.

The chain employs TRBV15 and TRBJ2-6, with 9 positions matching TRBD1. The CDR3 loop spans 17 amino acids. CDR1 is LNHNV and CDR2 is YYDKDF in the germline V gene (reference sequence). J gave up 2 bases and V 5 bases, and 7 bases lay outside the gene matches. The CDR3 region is CATSPGTGFPGANVLTF. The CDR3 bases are TGTGCCACCAGCCCAGGGACAGGGTTTCCTGGGGCCAACGTCCTGACTTTC.

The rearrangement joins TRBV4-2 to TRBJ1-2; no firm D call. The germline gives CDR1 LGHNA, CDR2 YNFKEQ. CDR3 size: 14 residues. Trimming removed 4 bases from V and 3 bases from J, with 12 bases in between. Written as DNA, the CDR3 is TGTGCCAGCAGCCCACGGGGAGGGTACTATGGCTACACCTTC. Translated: CASSPRGGYYGYTF.

Written as DNA, the CDR3 is TGTGCCAGTAGTCCGAGGTTCAGCTCCTACAATGAGCAGTTCTTC. Translation: CASSPRFSSYNEQFF. J is TRBJ2-1 and V is TRBV19; no clear D. The CDR3 loop spans 15 amino acids. Germline assignment: CDR1 LNHDA and CDR2 SQIVND (reference sequence). The germline V and J ends were trimmed by 5 bases and 0 bases, with 11 bases remaining between them.